These 23 T cell receptor beta chains share one sample of origin, sequenced in a study of T-cell memory formation after mild COVID-19 (dated by TCRdb to the early 2020s). Library generation was performed with 5' RACE. These reads were obtained on an Illumina NovaSeq 6000. TCRdb reanalyzed the raw reads on its own, using fastp at Q25 for trimming and MiXCR for clone calling, and kept in-frame beta chains. When rows share a CDR3 protein, they turn into one entry using the most common DNA and genes. The sample includes about half a million distinct CDR3 sequences, with roughly 18% observed a single time. In total, the top ten clones hold about 12% of the sample. Specimen: PBMCs or a T cell subset sorted from them (not recorded which). These receptors were obtained from an adult woman who had mild COVID-19 (a few samples of this study predate the infection). The sample titles of this study are shuffled in the database, so cell type and time point are left out; the donor was told from shared clones.

This clonotype was seen a handful of times. This chain links TRBV5-6 with TRBJ2-7; 14 nucleotides agree with TRBD2. The CDR3 covers 16 residues. The J segment lost 2 bases and the V segment lost 3 bases, leaving 4 bases of the junction unmatched. Germline CDR1 SGHDT, CDR2 YYEEEE. CDR3 DNA sequence: TGTGCCAGCAGCTCGGGACTAGCGGGAGTGCCCTACGAGCAGTACTTC. Translating it yields CASSSGLAGVPYEQYF.

The chain couples TRBV6-1 to TRBJ1-2; 8 bases align to TRBD1. V lost 4 bases to trimming and J lost 4 bases; unmatched junction nucleotides: 2. The germline V gene encodes CDR1 MNHNS and CDR2 SASEGT. The CDR3 is 13 residues long. CDR3 protein: CASSADRAYGYTF. The CDR3 bases are TGTGCCAGCAGTGCGGACAGGGCCTATGGCTACACCTTC.

The chain links TRBV2 to TRBJ1-1; TRBD1 might be the D (5 bases). The CDR3 has 13 residues. Between the trimmed V and J ends, which lost 6 bases and 6 bases, there was a span of 14 bases. Germline assignment: CDR1 SNHLY and CDR2 FYNNEI. The CDR3 here is CASREWGEAEAFF. For the CDR3, the DNA is TGTGCCAGCAGAGAATGGGGGGAAGCTGAAGCTTTCTTT.

The table lists this clonotype with many counts. V usage is TRBV11-1 and J usage is TRBJ2-7; D not resolved. Germline lookup yields CDR1 SGHAT and CDR2 FQDESV (reference sequence). With 1 base removed from V and 6 bases from J, the gap between germline ends came to 7 bases. CDR3 length: 12 amino acids. CDR3 sequence reads: CASSLEGGEQYF. The CDR3 nucleotides read TGTGCCAGCAGCTTAGAGGGTGGCGAGCAGTACTTC.

This clonotype showed up just a few times. CDR3 nucleotides: TGTGCCAGCTCACCAAGTAGCGAGGGGCTTGGCTACACCTTC. Its translation: CASSPSSEGLGYTF. The V call is TRBV18, the J call TRBJ1-2; TRBD1 is a possible D gene (5 bases). V was clipped by 2 bases and J by 7 bases, with 14 bases between them. The CDR3 is 14 amino acids. Germline assignment: CDR1 KGHSH and CDR2 LQKENI.

In its sample, this clonotype was seen a few times. This chain connects TRBV7-2 to TRBJ2-7; no clear D. The V gene's germline CDR1 is SGHTA and CDR2 FQGNSA. V lost 7 bases to trimming and J lost 2 bases, with 21 bases between them. The CDR3 sequence is 16 residues long. DNA for the CDR3: TGTGCCAGCATCGGAAGGTCCGGCTGTCAAACCTACGAGCAGTACTTC. The encoded protein is CASIGRSGCQTYEQYF.

The chain joins TRBV5-1 to TRBJ2-7, with D unclear. The CDR3 contains 13 residues. Trimming removed 0 bases at V and 4 bases at J, with 8 bases between. CDR1 SGHRS and CDR2 YFSETQ come from the germline V gene. The CDR3 region is CASSLDLSYEQYF. In DNA form, the CDR3 reads TGCGCCAGCAGCTTGGACCTGAGTTACGAGCAGTACTTC.

The chain is built from TRBV20-1 and TRBJ2-5; D is perhaps TRBD2 (6 bases). The CDR3 covers 16 residues. V was cut by 0 bases and J by 4 bases, with 18 bases left in between. From germline, CDR1 is DFQATT and CDR2 SNEGSKA (reference sequence). The CDR3 reads CSARDRRGIQGETQYF. CDR3 in DNA: TGCAGTGCTAGAGATCGGCGGGGTATCCAAGGAGAGACCCAGTACTTC.

The chain is built from TRBV6-1 and TRBJ2-4; D is undetermined. V was pared by 6 bases and J by 12 bases, with 12 bases between. The CDR3 runs 11 residues. Germline lookup yields CDR1 MNHNS and CDR2 SASEGT. In DNA, the CDR3 is TGTGCCAGCAGGGACCGACACAATCAGTACTTC. Its protein product is CASRDRHNQYF.

This clonotype has just a few counts. The chain recombines TRBV18 with TRBJ2-7, with TRBD1 matching 8 bases. V lost 4 bases to trimming and J lost 5 bases; unmatched junction nucleotides: 10. The V gene's germline CDR1 is KGHSH and CDR2 LQKENI. The CDR3 has 15 residues. The CDR3, as DNA: TGTGCCAGCTCACTACAGGGGGGATACTGGGACGAGCAGTACTTC. The encoded protein is CASSLQGGYWDEQYF.

In DNA form, the CDR3 reads TGTGCCAGTACCGGATCACTCAACACTGAAGCTTTCTTT. This codes for CASTGSLNTEAFF. The genes are TRBV19 and TRBJ1-1; no clear D. Germline CDR1 LNHDA, CDR2 SQIVND (reference sequence). This CDR3 spans 13 amino acids. The V gene lost 7 bases and the J gene lost 2 bases, with 11 bases spanning the gap.

J is TRBJ1-2 and V is TRBV7-9; tentative D call: TRBD1 (5 bases). V was clipped by 1 base and J by 4 bases, with 19 bases between them. This CDR3 spans 17 amino acids. Per germline, CDR1 SEHNR and CDR2 FQNEAQ (reference sequence). The DNA of the CDR3 is TGTGCCAGCAGCTTAGGCGGTCCGGGGCCAAAGGGCTATGGCTACACCTTC. Amino acid sequence: CASSLGGPGPKGYGYTF.

This chain joins TRBV12-3 or TRBV12-4 and TRBJ1-1; 7 bases fit TRBD1. Losses at the gene ends were 6 bases for V and 6 bases for J; bases not matched to a gene: 13. CDR3 size: 15 residues. The CDR3 reads CASSNPKTGTPEAFF. The DNA of the CDR3 is TGTGCCAGCAGCAACCCTAAGACAGGGACCCCTGAAGCTTTCTTT.

In this sample, this clonotype turned up a few times. The V gene is TRBV12-3 or TRBV12-4, the J gene TRBJ2-3; 9 bases map to TRBD1. J gave up 2 bases and V 6 bases, and 6 bases lay outside the gene matches. CDR3 length: 15 residues. CDR3 amino acids: CASRPRTGATDTQYF. CDR3 nucleotide sequence: TGTGCCAGCAGGCCGAGGACAGGGGCCACAGATACGCAGTATTTT.

This clonotype was counted only a few times. The chain links TRBV7-8 to TRBJ2-7; TRBD1 or TRBD2 may be the D gene (7 bases each). CDR1 and CDR2 from the germline V gene are SGHVS and FQNEAQ. V was shortened by 2 bases and J by 4 bases, with 21 bases between the two germline ends. CDR3 length: 17 amino acids. Here the CDR3 reads CASSLTPGGGGSYEQYF. Here the CDR3 DNA reads TGTGCCAGCAGCTTAACCCCAGGGGGTGGCGGGAGTTACGAGCAGTACTTC.

This clonotype has a handful of counts. In nucleotides, the CDR3 is TGCGCCAGCAGCTTGGCCTCCGGGGCCGGCGAGTTCTTC. Translation: CASSLASGAGEFF. The genes are TRBV5-1 and TRBJ2-1, with D perhaps TRBD1 or TRBD2 (5 bases each). The CDR3 covers 13 residues. Germline CDR1 and CDR2: SGHRS and YFSETQ. With 0 bases removed from V and 14 bases from J, the gap between germline ends came to 15 bases.

The sample holds a few counts of this clonotype. The V and J genes are TRBV12-3 or TRBV12-4 and TRBJ1-2; 7 bases match TRBD1. The CDR3 runs 15 residues. V was pared by 5 bases and J by 4 bases, with 10 bases of the junction left unmatched. This chain's CDR3 is CASSRDRVYIYGYTF. CDR3 DNA: TGTGCCAGCAGTCGAGACAGGGTATATATCTATGGCTACACCTTC.

This clonotype was observed a few times. V usage is TRBV7-2 and J usage is TRBJ2-3; 7 nucleotides align to TRBD1. CDR3 length: 16 residues. CDR1 is SGHTA and CDR2 is FQGNSA in the germline V gene. The trim removed 4 bases at V and 2 bases at J, leaving 9 bases unmatched. The CDR3: CASSSQGIWATDTQYF. CDR3 DNA sequence: TGTGCCAGCAGCTCACAGGGGATTTGGGCCACAGATACGCAGTATTTT.

The sample holds a few counts of this clonotype. This chain connects TRBV24-1 to TRBJ1-1; D is uncertain. The germline gives CDR1 KGHDR, CDR2 SFDVKD. The CDR3 runs 13 residues. V lost 1 base and J 7 bases, leaving 9 bases between the germline ends. This CDR3 is CATSDLVLGEAFF. The CDR3 DNA sequence: TGTGCCACCAGTGATTTAGTTTTGGGTGAAGCTTTCTTT.

This sequence joins TRBV11-3 and TRBJ2-3, with D tentatively TRBD1 (5 bases). The germline CDR1 and CDR2 sequences are SGHNT and YENEEA. With 1 base removed from V and 0 bases from J, the gap between germline ends came to 8 bases. The CDR3 sequence is 15 residues long. The CDR3 loop reads CASSLVDSSTDTQYF. In nucleotides, the CDR3 is TGTGCCAGCAGCTTAGTCGACAGTAGCACAGATACGCAGTATTTT.

The chain combines TRBV6-5 with TRBJ1-1, with TRBD1 identical over 8 bases. Germline lookup yields CDR1 MNHEY and CDR2 SVGAGI. J gave up 4 bases and V 6 bases, and 10 bases lay outside the gene matches. The CDR3 sequence is 15 residues long. The CDR3 DNA reads as TGTGCCAGCAGGCACAGGGGGACAGCTGCCACTGAAGCTTTCTTT. Amino acid sequence: CASRHRGTAATEAFF.

This clonotype was detected a few times. The V call is TRBV9, the J call TRBJ2-3; 9 positions agree with TRBD2. V lost 0 bases, J lost 1 base, and 3 bases stayed unmatched. The CDR3 runs to 16 residues. Germline loops: CDR1 SGDLS, CDR2 YYNGEE. CDR3 region: CASSVAAGGGTDTQYF. The CDR3 DNA is TGTGCCAGCAGCGTAGCGGCGGGAGGGGGCACAGATACGCAGTATTTT.

This clonotype appeared a few times. The chain couples TRBV21-1 to TRBJ2-1. TRBV21-1 is given as a pseudogene. The CDR3 is 11 residues long. CDR3 loop: CAGFLYNEQFF. CDR3 bases: TGTGCCGGATTCCTCTACAATGAGCAGTTCTTC.